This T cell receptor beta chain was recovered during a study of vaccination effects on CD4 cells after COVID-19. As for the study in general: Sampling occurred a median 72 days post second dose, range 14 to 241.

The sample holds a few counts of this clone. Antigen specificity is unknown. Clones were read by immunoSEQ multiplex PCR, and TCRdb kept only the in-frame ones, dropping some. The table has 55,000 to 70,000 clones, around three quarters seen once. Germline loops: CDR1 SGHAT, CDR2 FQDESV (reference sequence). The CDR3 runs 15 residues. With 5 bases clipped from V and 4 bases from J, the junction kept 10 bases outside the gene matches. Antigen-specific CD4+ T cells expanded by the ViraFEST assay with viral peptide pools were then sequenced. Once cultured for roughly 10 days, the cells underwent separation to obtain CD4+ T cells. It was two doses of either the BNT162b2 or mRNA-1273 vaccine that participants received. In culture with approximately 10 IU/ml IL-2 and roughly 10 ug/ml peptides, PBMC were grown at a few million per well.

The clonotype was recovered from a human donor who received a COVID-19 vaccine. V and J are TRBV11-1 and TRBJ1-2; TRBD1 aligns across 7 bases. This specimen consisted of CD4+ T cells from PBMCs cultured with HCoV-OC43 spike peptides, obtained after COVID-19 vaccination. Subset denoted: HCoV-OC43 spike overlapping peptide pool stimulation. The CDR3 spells CASSALDRDGYGYTF. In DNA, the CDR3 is TGTGCCAGCAGCGCCCTCGACAGGGATGGCTATGGCTACACCTTC.